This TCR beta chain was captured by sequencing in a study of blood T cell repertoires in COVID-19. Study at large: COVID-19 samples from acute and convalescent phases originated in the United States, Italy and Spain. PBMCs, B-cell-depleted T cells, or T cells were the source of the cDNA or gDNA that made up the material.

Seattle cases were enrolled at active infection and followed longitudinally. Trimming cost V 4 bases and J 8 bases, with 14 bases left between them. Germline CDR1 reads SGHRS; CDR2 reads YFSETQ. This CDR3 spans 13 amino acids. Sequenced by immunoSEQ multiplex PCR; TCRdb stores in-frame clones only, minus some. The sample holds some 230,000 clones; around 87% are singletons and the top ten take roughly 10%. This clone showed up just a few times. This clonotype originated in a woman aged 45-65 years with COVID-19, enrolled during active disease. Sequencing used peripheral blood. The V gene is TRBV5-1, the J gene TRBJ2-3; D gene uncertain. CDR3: CASSVDPRGTQYF. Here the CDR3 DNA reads TGCGCCAGCAGCGTCGATCCCCGAGGTACGCAGTATTTT.